This TCR beta chain appears in the sequencing data of a study of cytomegalovirus exposure and HLA in healthy donors. Overall study: HLA-typed donors contributed 65 million to 95 million unique TCRs, which were held in an early data release.

Overall study results and limits: Available immune exposure information was restricted to CMV serostatus only.

Trimming took 6 bases from V and 7 from J; bases not matched to a gene: 12. This CDR3 is 17 amino acids long. Germline V CDR1 and CDR2: MDHEN, SYDVKM. Points on this clone: Its antigen is currently unknown.

60 Vbeta and 13 Jbeta primers were used in PCR. Sequencing was performed with immunoSEQ multiplex PCR; in TCRdb, only in-frame clones are kept and a portion is missing. In the table there are 50,000 or so clones, around 62% of which are singletons. The sequenced sample consisted of PBMCs. V is TRBV28 and J is TRBJ1-4, with TRBD1 matching 12 bases. The receptor comes from a human donor in good health. CDR3 loop: CASSPTGTGGLGEKLFF. As DNA, the CDR3 is TGTGCCAGCAGCCCTACTGGGACAGGGGGCCTAGGTGAAAAACTGTTTTTT.